These 19 T cell receptor beta chains were sequenced from one sample in a study of blood T cell repertoires in COVID-19. TCRdb keeps only in-frame clones here, not all; method: immunoSEQ multiplex PCR. This sample yields over 250,000 clones, of which about nine tenths are seen a single time; less than 3% belongs to the top ten. Sequencing used PBMCs or T cells enriched from blood (not recorded which). Every receptor here comes from a woman aged 45-65 years who had recovered from COVID-19.

The chain recombines TRBV24-1 with TRBJ2-1; 7 bases are shared with TRBD2. CDR1 is KGHDR, CDR2 SFDVKD, per germline. V lost 0 bases and J lost 4; bases outside the gene matches: 14. The CDR3 has 19 residues. The CDR3 DNA follows: TGTGCCACCAGTGATTTGCCGACCTCGGGACTATCGGCTTACAATGAGCAGTTCTTC. This translates into CATSDLPTSGLSAYNEQFF.

The chain employs TRBV6-2 or TRBV6-3 and TRBJ1-6; 10 bases are shared with TRBD1. Germline CDR1 is MNHEY and CDR2 is SVGEGT. The CDR3 sequence is 15 residues long. The junction had 7 bases not matched to a gene; V was cut back by 6 bases and J by 8 bases. CDR3 amino acids: CASSNPGQGYSPLHF. In DNA form, the CDR3 reads TGTGCCAGCAGCAACCCGGGACAGGGGTATTCACCCCTCCACTTT.

The chain has TRBV7-2 and TRBJ2-3; possibly TRBD2 for D (6 bases). The CDR3 length is 14 residues. The ends were cut back, 0 bases at V and 6 bases at J, with 10 bases in the middle. Germline V gives CDR1 SGHTA, CDR2 FQGNSA. CDR3 protein: CASSLAAGVDTQYF. DNA for the CDR3: TGTGCCAGCAGCTTAGCAGCGGGTGTCGATACGCAGTATTTT.

In this sample, this clone turned up a few times. J is TRBJ1-6 and V is TRBV7-6; possibly TRBD1 for D (6 bases). Germline V gene data show CDR1 as SGHVS and CDR2 as FNYEAQ. The ends were cut back, 1 base at V and 11 bases at J, with 9 bases in the middle. The CDR3 covers 13 residues. This chain's CDR3 is CASSLDRDTPLHF. CDR3 DNA sequence: TGTGCCAGCAGCTTAGACAGGGATACACCCCTCCACTTT.

This clone was detected many times. V is TRBV3-1 (or the pseudogene TRBV3-2) and J is TRBJ2-5; 7 positions match TRBD1. V shed 3 bases, J shed 7 bases, and the junction held 14 bases outside the gene matches. Per germline, CDR1 LGHDT and CDR2 YNNKEL (reference sequence). The CDR3 length is 16 residues. The CDR3 DNA is TGTGCCAGCAGCCACTTAACAGGGGTCGGAGATGTGACCCAGTACTTC. It yields the protein CASSHLTGVGDVTQYF.

The V and J genes are TRBV14 and TRBJ1-4, with TRBD1 as a possible D gene (6 bases). Trimming pared 1 base from V and 8 bases from J, leaving 17 bases between. CDR1 and CDR2 from the germline V gene are SGHDN and FVKESK. There are 16 residues in the CDR3. The CDR3 loop reads CASSQGSGAQQEKLFF. Here the CDR3 DNA reads TGTGCCAGCAGCCAAGGTTCAGGGGCTCAACAAGAAAAACTGTTTTTT.

The chain employs TRBV27 and TRBJ2-5, with 14 bases identical to TRBD2. V shed 5 bases, J shed 5 bases, and the junction held 7 bases outside the gene matches. Germline V gene data show CDR1 as MNHEY and CDR2 as SMNVEV (reference sequence). The CDR3 is 16 residues long. Here the CDR3 reads CASSPRGLAGVETQYF. CDR3 nucleotides: TGTGCCAGCAGTCCTAGGGGACTAGCGGGAGTCGAGACCCAGTACTTC.

The chain employs TRBV10-3 and TRBJ2-1, with TRBD2 matching over 7 bases. The CDR3 has 14 amino acids. With 11 bases clipped from V and 1 base from J, the junction kept 8 bases outside the gene matches. CDR1 and CDR2 from the germline V gene are ENHRY and SYGVKD. The CDR3 DNA sequence: TGTGCCTCGCGGGAGCACACTTCCTACAATGAGCAGTTCTTC. Amino acid sequence: CASREHTSYNEQFF.

V usage is TRBV2 and J usage is TRBJ1-1; the match to TRBD1 covers 8 bases. Germline assignment: CDR1 SNHLY and CDR2 FYNNEI. The V segment lost 8 bases and the J segment 4 bases; nucleotides outside the gene matches: 9. The CDR3 sequence is 14 residues long. The CDR3 is CASGGRTGLTEAFF. CDR3 DNA sequence: TGTGCCAGCGGGGGAAGGACAGGGCTCACTGAAGCTTTCTTT.

The chain links TRBV5-1 to TRBJ2-7; 8 bases fit TRBD2. Germline CDR1 and CDR2: SGHRS and YFSETQ. Unmatched junction bases numbered 7, after V lost 2 bases and J lost 3 bases. CDR3 size: 15 residues. DNA for the CDR3: TGCGCCAGCAGCTTTTACAGCGGGAGTCGCTACGAGCAGTACTTC. It codes for CASSFYSGSRYEQYF.

This clone showed up just a few times. The rearrangement joins TRBV7-2 to TRBJ1-5; D is possibly TRBD1 (6 bases). Trimming removed 5 bases from V and 1 base from J, with 12 bases in between. CDR3 length equals 15 residues. CDR1 is SGHTA and CDR2 is FQGNSA in the germline V gene. DNA for the CDR3: TGTGCCAGCAGCAACGACAGGCTGAGCAATCAGCCCCAGCATTTT. Translated: CASSNDRLSNQPQHF. Full variable domain (missing parts from reference TRBV7-2 and TRBJ1-5): GAGVSQSPSNKVTEKGKDVELRCDPISGHTALYWYRQSLGQGLEFLIYFQGNSAPDKSGLPSDRFSAERTGGSVSTLTIQRTQQEDSAVYLCASSNDRLSNQPQHFGDGTRLSIL.

The chain links TRBV4-3 to TRBJ1-2; a weak D match, TRBD1 (5 bases). V was pared by 0 bases and J by 5 bases, with 7 bases between. The CDR3 totals 13 residues. CDR1 is LGHNA and CDR2 is YSLEER in the germline V gene. The CDR3 nucleotides read TGCGCCAGCAGCCAAGACGCAGGGTATGGCTACACCTTC. This codes for CASSQDAGYGYTF.

This sequence joins TRBV6-1 and TRBJ1-4, with D unclear. Germline V gives CDR1 MNHNS, CDR2 SASEGT. V gave up 0 bases and J gave up 7 bases, with 12 bases separating them. This CDR3 contains 15 residues. This CDR3 reads CASSEASGMSEKLFF. The CDR3 DNA reads as TGTGCCAGCAGTGAAGCGTCGGGGATGAGTGAAAAACTGTTTTTT.

V and J are TRBV27 and TRBJ1-2; 7 bases are a match to TRBD1. Germline lookup yields CDR1 MNHEY and CDR2 SMNVEV (reference sequence). CDR3 length: 15 amino acids. Germline trimming cut 7 bases from V and 8 bases from J; bases unmatched to any gene: 16. The CDR3 region has the DNA TGTGCCAGCACACTACACCCAGGGGGTGGTCGGGGCTACACCTTC. Residues: CASTLHPGGGRGYTF.

V gene TRBV7-2 combines with J gene TRBJ2-3; a weak D match, TRBD1 (6 bases). Germline CDR1 SGHTA, CDR2 FQGNSA. Trimming pared 5 bases from V and 3 bases from J, leaving 18 bases between. CDR3 size: 16 residues. CDR3 loop: CASSTTGTRGTDTQYF. The CDR3 region has the DNA TGTGCCAGCAGCACCACTGGGACAAGGGGAACAGATACGCAGTATTTT. The full variable domain, completed using reference TRBV7-2 and TRBJ2-3, is GAGVSQSPSNKVTEKGKDVELRCDPISGHTALYWYRQSLGQGLEFLIYFQGNSAPDKSGLPSDRFSAERTGGSVSTLTIQRTQQEDSAVYLCASSTTGTRGTDTQYFGPGTRLTVL.

The chain joins TRBV5-8 to TRBJ2-1, with TRBD2 matching 10 bases. The CDR3 totals 15 residues. Trimming cost V 5 bases and J 4 bases; bases outside gene matches: 6. The germline V gene encodes CDR1 SGHTS and CDR2 YDEGEE. The CDR3 DNA sequence: TGTGCCAGCAGGTCTAGCGGGAGCTCGTACAATGAGCAGTTCTTC. It codes for CASRSSGSSYNEQFF.

The chain has TRBV30 and TRBJ1-5, with a weak D call TRBD1 (5 bases). Deletions cut 3 bases from V and 0 bases from J, with 6 bases between. Germline assignment: CDR1 GTSNPN and CDR2 SVGIG (reference sequence). The CDR3 sequence is 13 residues long. The CDR3 spells CAWRGDSNQPQHF. The CDR3 bases are TGTGCCTGGAGAGGGGATAGCAATCAGCCCCAGCATTTT.

This clone was seen a few times. The chain uses TRBV30 and TRBJ1-5, with a possible D match to TRBD1 (5 bases). The CDR3 has 13 amino acids. Germline V gene lookup returns CDR1 GTSNPN and CDR2 SVGIG (reference sequence). Deletions cut 4 bases from V and 1 base from J, with 8 bases between. CDR3 bases: TGTGCCTGGAATTCAGGGAGCAATCAGCCCCAGCATTTT. Translating gives CAWNSGSNQPQHF. Complete variable domain (other parts from reference TRBV30 and TRBJ1-5): SQTIHQWPATLVQPVGSPLSLECTVEGTSNPNLYWYRQAAGRGLQLLFYSVGIGQISSEVPQNLSASRPQDRQFILSSKKLLLSDSGFYLCAWNSGSNQPQHFGDGTRLSIL.

This chain uses TRBV11-2 with TRBJ1-1; D may be TRBD1 (6 bases). Between the trimmed V and J ends, which lost 6 bases and 6 bases, there was a span of 14 bases. Germline V gene data show CDR1 as SGHAT and CDR2 as FQNNGV. CDR3 length: 13 residues. As DNA, the CDR3 is TGTGCCAGCAGAGTACAGGGTGGGCCTGAAGCTTTCTTT. The encoded protein is CASRVQGGPEAFF.